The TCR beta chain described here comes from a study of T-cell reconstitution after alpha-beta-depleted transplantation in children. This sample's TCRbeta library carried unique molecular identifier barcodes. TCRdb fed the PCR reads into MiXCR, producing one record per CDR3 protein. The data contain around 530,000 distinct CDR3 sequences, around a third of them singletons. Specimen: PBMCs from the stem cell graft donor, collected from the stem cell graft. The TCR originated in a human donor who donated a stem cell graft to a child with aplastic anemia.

The DNA of the CDR3 is TGTGCCAGCTCGTACACCGGGACAGGGGCCCAAGAGACCCAGTACTTC. Residues: CASSYTGTGAQETQYF. The chain has TRBV18 and TRBJ2-5; 10 bases agree with TRBD1. In germline, CDR1 is KGHSH, CDR2 LQKENI. V gave up 6 bases and J gave up 1 base; unmatched junction bases: 8. This CDR3 has 16 residues.